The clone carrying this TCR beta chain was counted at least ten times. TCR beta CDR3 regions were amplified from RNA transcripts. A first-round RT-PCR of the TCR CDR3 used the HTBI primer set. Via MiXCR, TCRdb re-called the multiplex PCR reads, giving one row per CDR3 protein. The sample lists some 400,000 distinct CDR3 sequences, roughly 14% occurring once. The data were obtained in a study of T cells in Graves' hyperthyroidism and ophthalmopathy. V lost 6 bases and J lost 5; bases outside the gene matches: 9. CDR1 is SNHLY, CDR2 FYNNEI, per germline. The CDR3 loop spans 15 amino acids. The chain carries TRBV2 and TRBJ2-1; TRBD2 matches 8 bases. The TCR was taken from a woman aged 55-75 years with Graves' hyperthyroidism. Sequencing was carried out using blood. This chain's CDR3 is CASRRGTSGNNEQFF. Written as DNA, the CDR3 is TGTGCCAGCAGGAGGGGTACTAGCGGAAACAATGAGCAGTTCTTC.